This TCR beta chain originates from a study of molecular identifiers for immune sequencing clone quantification. Overall study: Replicate experiments divided RNA from around 20,000 or 100,000 naive CD8 cells into five parts and sequenced four.

Previously described methods and listed TCR primers produced bulk TCR libraries. TCRdb reprocessed the PCR reads with MiXCR, giving one entry per CDR3 protein. The sample includes over 550,000 distinct CDR3 sequences, around 25% of them seen just once. Points on this clonotype: Its antigen is unknown. A clone one base away is much larger, so this may be a read error.

Sorting captured naive CD8 T cells as CD8+CD4-CCR7+CD45RA+. CDR3 length equals 13 residues. Study conclusions and caveats: Effector cells had over 99% of their molecules in clones above 20 RNA copies, while naive cells had under 1%.

Source material: naive CD8+ T cells from blood, with Jurkat cell RNA spiked in. Subset indicated: FACS-sorted CD8+CD4-CCR7+CD45RA+ naive T cells. The source is a human donor in good health. Some libraries in this study had Jurkat cell RNA spiked in. This rearrangement joins TRBV12-3 or TRBV12-4 to TRBJ1-5; D not resolved. CDR3 protein: CASSLTSNQPQLF. CDR3 coding DNA: TGTGCCAGCAGCCTTACATCGAATCAGCCCCAGCTTTTT.